The text below deals with one T cell receptor beta chain. There is no known antigen for this receptor. Base-call qualities are not available, and no considerably larger clone is one nucleotide away. The CDR3 goes from the cysteine to the phenylalanine over 16 residues. The entry retains the CDR3 DNA only, 48 bases that are in frame from base 1. The germline V gene gives CDR1 as SGHTA and CDR2 as FQGNSA. The germline V end is reduced by 1 base and the J end by 6 bases; junction bases left unmatched: 8. TCRbeta CDR3 regions were amplified from genomic DNA by means of the immunoSEQ Assay, a bias-controlled multiplex PCR. Per the authors' processing: Within the assay, amplification of reference gene primers was used to estimate how many nucleated cells each sample contained. Sequence reads were collapsed and filtered to measure the absolute abundance of every unique TCRbeta CDR3 rearrangement. For each sample, productive Simpson clonality was calculated as the square root of Simpson's diversity index across productive rearrangements. TCRdb's version of the immuneACCESS table is confined to in-frame rearrangements and falls short of the full clone set. An unresolved V gene accounts for under half of the shortfall where checked; the remainder is of unknown origin. V and J calls and clone size follow that table, whereas D and trimming were derived from the DNA. Here the sample has about 280,000 clones; about 90% occur a single time. The leading ten clones occupy over 3.5% of the sample.

The sample comes from a study of blood T cell repertoires in COVID-19 (dated by TCRdb to 2018 to 2021). Concerning the study at large: Collaborator samples came from the United States, Italy and Spain and covered acute and convalescent phases of COVID-19. A freely available public database, intended as a resource for researchers studying the immune response to SARS-CoV-2, is where the repertoires were released. Samples came from the ongoing ImmuneRACE study (first 160 participants) plus 1,254 subjects from 6 global collaborators. Subjects who had been exposed to COVID-19, were actively infected with it, or had recovered from it provided the deeply sampled blood TCRbeta repertoires that made up the dataset. Where HLA class I and class II types were available, the types were taken from metadata supplied by the sample provider, not from assay-based typing. The prospective study material was composed of cDNA or gDNA derived from T cells, B-cell-depleted T cells, or PBMCs. The sample metadata nearly always contained a de-identified subject ID, COVID-19 status, age in years and sex. Paper-wide results and their limitations: Clinical and demographic metadata were provided uncurated, with the amount varying by source and participant.

Enrolling through a virtual design, the prospective study's participants ranged in age from roughly 18 to 89 years and lived across 24 United States geographic areas. In the prospective study, participants were assigned to cohorts based on the clinical history participants reported in a screening survey and a study questionnaire. Each participant in the prospective study had whole blood, serum and a nasopharyngeal or oropharyngeal swab collected by mobile phlebotomists. Participants in the prospective study had the option to provide additional blood draws and questionnaires over a roughly 2-month period. Prospective study blood samples were shipped either frozen or at room temperature before DNA extraction.

The TCR was taken from a woman in her 30s with acute COVID-19. The V and J genes are TRBV7-2 and TRBJ2-1; 8 central nucleotides agree with TRBD1. Sequences were obtained from PBMCs or T cells enriched from blood (not recorded which). The nucleotide sequence reads as follows: TGTGCCAGCAGCTTAGTAGGACAGGGCTCTGGCAATGAGCAGTTCTTC. Its product reads: CASSLVGQGSGNEQFF.